The 15 T cell receptor beta chains listed next were all sequenced from one sample in a study of identifying expanded T cells in peripheral blood. The protocol was immunoSEQ multiplex PCR, while the TCRdb copy is restricted to in-frame clones and leaves out a portion. In the table there are fewer than 85,000 clones, approximately 89% of which are singletons. Sequenced material: blood. Receptor source: a person aged 18 to 69 in good health.

V usage is TRBV5-1 and J usage is TRBJ2-5; D not resolved. Germline V gene sequence: CDR1 SGHRS, CDR2 YFSETQ. The CDR3 is 13 residues long. Trimming left V 1 base short and J 5 bases short, with 9 bases between. The CDR3 DNA is TGCGCCAGCAGCTTGTTAACGACGGAGACCCAGTACTTC. Residues: CASSLLTTETQYF.

This clone occurred once. Here the CDR3 reads CASSPRGGRNNEQFF. DNA for the CDR3: TGTGCCAGCTCACCAAGGGGCGGGAGGAACAATGAGCAGTTCTTC. The rearrangement uses TRBV18 and TRBJ2-1; 8 bases match TRBD2. Germline CDR1 is KGHSH and CDR2 is LQKENI. This CDR3 region has 15 residues. V lost 2 bases and J lost 5; bases outside the gene matches: 5. Based on the CDR3 plus reference TRBV18 and TRBJ2-1, the full variable domain is NAGVMQNPRHLVRRRGQEARLRCSPMKGHSHVYWYRQLPEEGLKFMVYLQKENIIDESGMPKERFSAEFPKEGPSILRIQQVVRGDSAAYFCASSPRGGRNNEQFFGPGTRLTVL.

This sequence joins TRBV19 and TRBJ2-5, with TRBD2 matching over 8 bases. The V gene end was trimmed by 5 bases and the J gene end by 4 bases; junction bases not matched to a gene: 3. This CDR3 spans 13 amino acids. Germline loops: CDR1 LNHDA, CDR2 SQIVND (reference sequence). As DNA, the CDR3 is TGTGCCAGTAGTGAGCTAGCGGGAGAGACCCAGTACTTC. The encoded protein is CASSELAGETQYF. The full variable domain, with the rest looked up from reference TRBV19 and TRBJ2-5, is DGGITQSPKYLFRKEGQNVTLSCEQNLNHDAMYWYRQDPGQGLRLIYYSQIVNDFQKGDIAEGYSVSREKKESFPLTVTSAQKNPTAFYLCASSELAGETQYFGPGTRLLVL.

The J gene is TRBJ2-5, the V gene TRBV18; weak D call: TRBD2 (6 bases). The J call may be faulty, since TRBJ2-7 better matches the DNA end. Germline CDR1 is KGHSH and CDR2 is LQKENI. The CDR3 spans 13 residues. DNA for the CDR3: TGTGCCAGCTCACCACAGCGGGCGGGCGAGCAGTACTTC. Translated, it gives CASSPQRAGEQYF.

The chain has TRBV13 and TRBJ1-3; D is ambiguous. The germline V and J ends were trimmed by 5 bases and 4 bases, with 15 bases remaining between them. Germline loops: CDR1 PRHDT, CDR2 FYEKMQ (reference sequence). CDR3 length equals 15 residues. In DNA, the CDR3 is TGTGCCAGCAGCGTCCAGTTGGATTGGGGAAACACCATATATTTT. Protein sequence: CASSVQLDWGNTIYF.

V and J are TRBV10-3 and TRBJ2-3, with 8 bases matching TRBD2. Trimming cost V 10 bases and J 0 bases; bases outside gene matches: 6. From germline, CDR1 is ENHRY and CDR2 SYGVKD. This CDR3 spans 14 amino acids. The CDR3 region is CASVGTSSTDTQYF. CDR3 DNA: TGTGCCAGTGTCGGGACTAGTAGCACAGATACGCAGTATTTT.

The V gene is TRBV5-4, the J gene TRBJ1-1; D is possibly TRBD1 (5 bases). V was shortened by 4 bases and J by 2 bases, with 18 bases between the two germline ends. CDR3 length equals 16 residues. Germline loops: CDR1 SGHNT, CDR2 YYREEE (reference sequence). DNA for the CDR3: TGTGCCAGCAGCGAACTTGGTTCAGGGAGTAACACTGAAGCTTTCTTT. Amino acid sequence: CASSELGSGSNTEAFF.

CDR3 amino acids: CASNKETSGQETQYF. CDR3 sequence (DNA): TGTGCCAGCAACAAAGAGACTAGCGGACAAGAGACCCAGTACTTC. The J gene is TRBJ2-5, the V gene TRBV28; 9 nucleotides align to TRBD2. The CDR3 has 15 amino acids. Germline V gene lookup returns CDR1 MDHEN and CDR2 SYDVKM. V shed 7 bases and J 2 bases; nucleotides not matched to a gene: 8.

V usage is TRBV10-3 and J usage is TRBJ1-3; TRBD1 is a possible D gene (5 bases). The germline gives CDR1 ENHRY, CDR2 SYGVKD. This CDR3 has 17 residues. The germline V and J ends were trimmed by 2 bases and 7 bases, with 21 bases remaining between them. The CDR3 bases are TGTGCCATCAGTGAGGCTGGAAGGGGCCCCTTTGGGAACACCATATATTTT. The encoded protein is CAISEAGRGPFGNTIYF.

The CDR3 here is CASKPWAGTYEQYF. CDR3 nucleotides: TGTGCCAGCAAACCTTGGGCAGGGACCTACGAGCAGTACTTC. The chain employs TRBV28 and TRBJ2-7, with D perhaps matching TRBD1 (5 bases). Deletions cut 7 bases from V and 2 bases from J, with 15 bases between. The germline V gene has CDR1 MDHEN and CDR2 SYDVKM. CDR3 length: 14 amino acids.

The genes are TRBV4-1 and TRBJ2-3; 9 nucleotides agree with TRBD1. This CDR3 spans 16 amino acids. Germline CDR1 is MGHRA and CDR2 is YSYEKL. V lost 6 bases and J lost 0; bases outside the gene matches: 7. Written as DNA, the CDR3 is TGCGCCAGCAGACCCACAGGGGGCTTTAGCACAGATACGCAGTATTTT. Amino acids: CASRPTGGFSTDTQYF.

The CDR3 is CASSHGQGEGTIYF. CDR3 coding DNA: TGCGCCAGCAGCCATGGACAGGGCGAGGGCACCATATATTTT. This chain connects TRBV5-1 to TRBJ1-3, with 8 bases matching TRBD1. The CDR3 length is 14 residues. Germline CDR1 is SGHRS and CDR2 is YFSETQ. V shed 4 bases and J 9 bases; nucleotides not matched to a gene: 9.

The chain employs TRBV9 and TRBJ2-5; TRBD2 is a possible D gene (5 bases). The CDR3 contains 15 residues. The V end was cut by 0 bases, the J end by 5 bases, with 14 bases between. Germline loops: CDR1 SGDLS, CDR2 YYNGEE. CDR3 in DNA: TGTGCCAGCAGCGTAGGTAGAGGGAGTGTGGAGACCCAGTACTTC. Its protein product is CASSVGRGSVETQYF. Using reference TRBV9 and TRBJ2-5 for the parts outside the CDR3, the full variable domain is DSGVTQTPKHLITATGQRVTLRCSPRSGDLSVYWYQQSLDQGLQFLIQYYNGEERAKGNILERFSAQQFPDLHSELNLSSLELGDSALYFCASSVGRGSVETQYFGPGTRLLVL.

This clone was detected once. This rearrangement joins TRBV19 to TRBJ2-1, with D unresolved. CDR1 LNHDA and CDR2 SQIVND come from the germline V gene (reference sequence). CDR3 length equals 13 residues. V was trimmed by 2 bases and J by 9 bases, leaving 11 bases between them. The CDR3 DNA sequence: TGTGCCAGTAGTATAACCAGCAATATTGAGCAGTTCTTC. The encoded protein is CASSITSNIEQFF.

CDR3 region: CASSQEGLASYNEQFF. The CDR3 region has the DNA TGCGCCAGCAGCCAAGAAGGACTAGCCTCCTACAATGAGCAGTTCTTC. The chain links TRBV4-3 to TRBJ2-1, with 8 bases identical to TRBD2. The CDR3 loop spans 16 amino acids. Trimming cost V 0 bases and J 0 bases; bases outside gene matches: 1. Per the germline V gene, CDR1 is LGHNA and CDR2 is YSLEER.